The clone carrying this T cell receptor beta chain was found a few times. What it binds is not known. The data are from a study of blood T cells in healthy people across ages. The CDR3 is 13 residues long. With 8 bases removed from V and 2 bases from J, the gap between germline ends came to 12 bases. Germline V gene data show CDR1 as MNHNY and CDR2 as SVGAGI (reference sequence). Primed by a sample-barcoded 5' primer and a J-beta primer mix, a second PCR proceeded for roughly 6 to 12 cycles. Each cDNA molecule was tagged by a template-switch adaptor with 12 random nucleotides. TCRdb reprocessed the 5' RACE reads with MiXCR, giving one entry per CDR3 protein. The profile covers 800,000 or so distinct CDR3 sequences, with about 25% appearing a single time and under 4.5% taken by the ten largest. Healthy individuals of Caucasian origin from Russia, aged 6 to 90, served as donors. Study-level results: Both higher diversity and more naive CD4+ cells marked long-lived donors when set against aged donors. Getting older went along with TCR beta diversity per million T cells dropping roughly linearly.

Separately, the same data were catalogued under a study of T cells of mothers and their children.

The chain recombines TRBV6-6 with TRBJ2-5, with D possibly TRBD2 on 5 matching bases. Specimen: blood. This TCR derives from a boy between 10 and 17 years old in good health. CDR3 DNA: TGTGCCAGCGCGGGCCACAGTCAAGAGACCCAGTACTTC. Translating it yields CASAGHSQETQYF.